This TCR beta chain was found in a study of blood T cell repertoires in COVID-19. TCRdb's copy holds only in-frame clones and misses some; the assay was immunoSEQ multiplex PCR. The sample comprises around 360,000 clones, about 87% of which are singletons, and approximately 1.9% rests with the top ten. Trimming took 4 bases from V and 4 from J; bases not matched to a gene: 7. This CDR3 has 15 residues. CDR1 is LNHNV and CDR2 is YYDKDF in the germline V gene (reference sequence). The gene calls are TRBV15 and TRBJ2-5; 9 bases are shared with TRBD1. The sequencing input was PBMCs or T cells enriched from blood (not recorded which). The sequence came from a man aged 40-49 years in a cohort exposed to, infected with or recovered from COVID-19 (not recorded which). The CDR3 is CATSTGTGRAETQYF. As DNA, the CDR3 is TGTGCCACCAGCACGGGGACAGGGAGGGCAGAGACCCAGTACTTC.